This TCR beta chain was recovered during a study of blood T cells in healthy people across ages. A sample-barcoded 5' primer and a J-beta primer mix were used in a second PCR of roughly 6 to 11 cycles. TCRdb processed the 5' RACE reads anew with MiXCR; each CDR3 protein has one entry. The data hold about 680,000 distinct CDR3 sequences, with around half observed a single time. Findings and limits, study-wide: Naive T cell percentage by flow cytometry tracked strongly with beta diversity. With age, beta diversity per million T cells declined roughly linearly, significantly by about 37.

This CDR3 contains 15 residues. V was trimmed by 5 bases and J by 7 bases, leaving 20 bases between them. Germline values: CDR1 SEHNR, CDR2 FQNEAQ (reference sequence). Healthy Russian Caucasian donors spanned ages about 6 to 95 years. Worth noting for this clonotype: Its antigen is as yet unknown.

The TCR originated in an older woman in good health. Sequencing used blood. The chain carries TRBV7-9 and TRBJ1-2; tentative D call: TRBD1 (5 bases). The CDR3 loop reads CASSPLSGTAFGYTF. The CDR3 DNA reads as TGTGCCAGCAGCCCGCTGTCCGGGACTGCCTTTGGCTACACCTTC.